This T cell receptor (beta chain) was recovered during a study of T cell responses to AZD1222 COVID-19 vaccine. In the study overall: The study pooled second doses at about 4 or about 12 weeks.

Germline V gene lookup returns CDR1 SQVTM and CDR2 ANQGSEA. The V segment lost 1 base and the J segment 8 bases; nucleotides outside the gene matches: 2. The CDR3 loop spans 12 amino acids. Points from the study as a whole: White British people made up most donors, females outnumbered males, and clonal diversity was possibly underestimated. At baseline, seropositivity was found in only six AZD1222 recipients. The study reported that nearly half of spike-specific TCRs target unmutated variant regions.

Comment on this clone: The target antigen is unknown.

Method: immunoSEQ multiplex PCR; TCRdb's copy keeps in-frame clones and lacks some. There are roughly 56,000 clones in the sample; approximately 83% occur only once, and more than 12% lies in the top ten. This clonotype originated in an adult in good health. The chain employs TRBV29-1 and TRBJ1-1; TRBD1 agrees at 9 bases. The source material was peripheral blood, sampled on day 0 of AZD1222 vaccination. DNA of the CDR3: TGCAGCGTTGAAGGGGACAGGGAGGAAGCTTTCTTT. It codes for CSVEGDREEAFF.